This entry lists 3 T cell receptor beta chains sequenced from one sample in a study of OX40 agonist ivuxolimab in advanced cancers. Some clones are missing from TCRdb's copy, which holds only in-frame ones; the method was immunoSEQ multiplex PCR. The sample yields around 76,000 clones, around four fifths seen once. This material consisted of CD4+ or CD8+ T cells sorted from blood, taken in a trial of the OX40 agonist ivuxolimab. Every receptor here comes from an adult with an advanced solid tumor such as melanoma, head and neck, liver or kidney cancer.

In its sample, this clone was seen once. Other DNA sequences in the sample encode the same CDR3. The chain employs TRBV19 and TRBJ1-5; D is uncertain. In germline, CDR1 is LNHDA, CDR2 SQIVND (reference sequence). The CDR3 totals 15 residues. The V gene lost 1 base and the J gene lost 0 bases, with 7 bases spanning the gap. The CDR3 loop is CASSIGGYSNQPQHF. As DNA, the CDR3 is TGTGCCAGTAGTATAGGAGGGTATAGCAATCAGCCCCAGCATTTT.

The chain carries TRBV28 and TRBJ1-1, with no clear D. With 8 bases removed from V and 0 bases from J, the gap between germline ends came to 13 bases. The CDR3 has 14 amino acids. From germline, CDR1 is MDHEN and CDR2 SYDVKM. The DNA of the CDR3 is TGTGCCAGCTCCTCGCGAGGGCTGAACACTGAAGCTTTCTTT. Protein product: CASSSRGLNTEAFF. Together with reference TRBV28 and TRBJ1-1, the CDR3 gives the full variable domain: DVKVTQSSRYLVKRTGEKVFLECVQDMDHENMFWYRQDPGLGLRLIYFSYDVKMKEKGDIPEGYSVSREKKERFSLILESASTNQTSMYLCASSSRGLNTEAFFGQGTRLTVV.

V and J are TRBV19 and TRBJ2-7; TRBD2 matches 10 bases. J lost 2 bases, V lost 8 bases, and 6 bases had no gene match. CDR3 length: 14 amino acids. Germline V gene data show CDR1 as LNHDA and CDR2 as SQIVND (reference sequence). The CDR3: CASSAGTSAYEQYF. In DNA form, the CDR3 reads TGTGCCAGTTCTGCCGGGACTAGCGCCTACGAGCAGTACTTC.